Here is one T cell receptor beta chain with its context. Antigen specificity is unknown. There were eight separate reactions per sample in which cDNA was made. TCRdb reprocessed the 5' RACE reads, keeping one entry per CDR3 protein, no DNA. Its listing shows approximately 200,000 distinct CDR3 sequences. This record comes from a study of monozygotic twins with inflammatory bowel disease. Study-wide results and limits: Patient-specific immunosuppressive treatments may have made repertoires more variable. For repertoire similarity, concordant twins did not differ from discordant twins, possibly because power was limited. Other individuals had fewer clonotypes in common with IBD patients than with healthy twins, especially with disease activity.

Germline-derived CDR1 and CDR2 are SGHDN and FVKESK. The CDR3 covers 19 residues. The sequence was obtained from a human donor with ulcerative colitis or Crohn's disease, or a healthy co-twin of an affected twin (not recorded which). The rearrangement uses TRBV14 and TRBJ2-3; the D call of TRBD1 rests on TCRdb alone, since no DNA is present to check it. The source material was blood. The CDR3: CASSPTFVTGGYSTDTQYF.